Below, one T cell receptor (beta chain) is given with its context. Other nucleotide sequences in the sample specify the same CDR3. The data were obtained in a study of shared clonotypes between healthy human individuals. Overall study context: Donor composition was a couple of women and a few men, aged 18 to 49.

Method: immunoSEQ multiplex PCR; TCRdb's copy keeps in-frame clones and lacks some. This table holds millions of clones, over 85% found once. The ends were cut back, 2 bases at V and 3 bases at J, with 7 bases in the middle. The CDR3 runs 14 residues. Germline CDR1 and CDR2: MDHEN and SYDVKM. Terminally differentiated effector memory CD45RA+ cells were excluded from the naive CD8 cells, which were CD45RO-negative and positively selected for CCR7. This chain connects TRBV28 to TRBJ2-2; no clear D gene. The receptor comes from a man aged 18 to 30 in good health. Sequencing was carried out using naive CD8+ T cells sorted from blood. CDR3 loop: CASSLVGDTGELFF. For the CDR3, the DNA is TGTGCCAGCAGTTTAGTCGGCGACACCGGGGAGCTGTTTTTT.